This is a list of T cell receptor beta chains from one sample in a study of T cell responses to AZD1222 COVID-19 vaccine. Produced via immunoSEQ multiplex PCR; TCRdb's table is partial and in-frame only. The sample lists fewer than 130,000 clones, around 85% seen once, with roughly 5% in the top ten. This sample comprised peripheral blood, obtained on day 0 of AZD1222 vaccination. All receptors come from an adult in good health. Each CDR3 is given with its conserved first and last residue. A D gene is named only where the DNA matches it firmly. Clone sizes are given selectively: once, few, many, or a class where the clone is expanded.

TGTGCCAGCAGCAGGGGACAGGGGCTGGGTTATGGCTACACCTTC CASSRGQGLGYGYTF TRBV7-9 TRBD1 TRBJ1-2 few
TGTGCCACCAGTGACCCTGACAGGGGGGACCAGCCCCAGCATTTT CATSDPDRGDQPQHF TRBV24-1 TRBD1 TRBJ1-5 -
TGCGCCAGCAAAGACCTCGGACAAGGGGGAACTGAAGCTTTCTTT CASKDLGQGGTEAFF TRBV5-1 - TRBJ1-1 -
TGTGCCAGCTCACCACGATTGACAGGGGTGGGCGCAGATACGCAGTATTTT CASSPRLTGVGADTQYF TRBV18 TRBD1 TRBJ2-3 -
TGTGCCACCAGTGACCTGGGGGGGGACAGGAGCACAGATACGCAGTATTTT CATSDLGGDRSTDTQYF TRBV24-1 - TRBJ2-3 -
TGTGCCAGCAGCCCTCCTTTCCCGAATGAGCAGTTCTTC CASSPPFPNEQFF TRBV5-6 - TRBJ2-1 -
TGTGCCAGTAGGTACGGCCCTAGCACAGATACGCAGTATTTT CASRYGPSTDTQYF TRBV19 - TRBJ2-3 -
TGTGCCAGCAGTTTATCGCGGCAGCAGTTCTTC CASSLSRQQFF TRBV28 - TRBJ2-1 -
TGTGCCAGCAGCCCACAGGGGGGTCGCAATCAGCCCCAGCATTTT CASSPQGGRNQPQHF TRBV9 TRBD1 TRBJ1-5 -
TGCGCCAGCAGCCAAGTGACGGGGCCCGGTGAAGCTTTCTTT CASSQVTGPGEAFF TRBV4-1 - TRBJ1-1 -
TGTGCCAGCAGCTTAGAGTTCGGGACAGGGGAACCTGGGGCCAACGTCCTGACTTTC CASSLEFGTGEPGANVLTF TRBV7-2 TRBD1 TRBJ2-6 -
TGTGCCAGCAGCTTAGCCAGAGTAAGCGGAAACACCATATATTTT CASSLARVSGNTIYF TRBV7-9 - TRBJ1-3 once
TGTGCCAGCTCACCTCCAGGGTCCTACGAGCAGTACTTC CASSPPGSYEQYF TRBV18 - TRBJ2-7 -
TGTGCCAGCAGTCCTTGGACAGGGGGCGACGGGGCCAACGTCCTGACTTTC CASSPWTGGDGANVLTF TRBV27 TRBD1 TRBJ2-6 -
TGTGCCAGCTCACCCCTAGGGGGGGGATTGAACACTGAAGCTTTCTTT CASSPLGGGLNTEAFF TRBV18 - TRBJ1-1 -
TGTGCCAGCACCTCAGTTAATTTCCGGACCGGGGAGCTGTTTTTT CASTSVNFRTGELFF TRBV28 - TRBJ2-2 -
TGTGCCAGCAGCTTTGCAGGGAACAATGAGCAGTTCTTC CASSFAGNNEQFF TRBV11-3 - TRBJ2-1 -
TGTGCCAGCAGTTACGACAGTAACACTGAAGCTTTCTTT CASSYDSNTEAFF TRBV6-6 - TRBJ1-1 few
TGTGCCAGCCAACAAACTAGCGCAACCTACGAGCAGTACTTC CASQQTSATYEQYF TRBV27 TRBD2 TRBJ2-7 -
TGTGCCTGGAGTCCAGGGAACACCTATGGCTACACCTTC CAWSPGNTYGYTF TRBV30 - TRBJ1-2 few